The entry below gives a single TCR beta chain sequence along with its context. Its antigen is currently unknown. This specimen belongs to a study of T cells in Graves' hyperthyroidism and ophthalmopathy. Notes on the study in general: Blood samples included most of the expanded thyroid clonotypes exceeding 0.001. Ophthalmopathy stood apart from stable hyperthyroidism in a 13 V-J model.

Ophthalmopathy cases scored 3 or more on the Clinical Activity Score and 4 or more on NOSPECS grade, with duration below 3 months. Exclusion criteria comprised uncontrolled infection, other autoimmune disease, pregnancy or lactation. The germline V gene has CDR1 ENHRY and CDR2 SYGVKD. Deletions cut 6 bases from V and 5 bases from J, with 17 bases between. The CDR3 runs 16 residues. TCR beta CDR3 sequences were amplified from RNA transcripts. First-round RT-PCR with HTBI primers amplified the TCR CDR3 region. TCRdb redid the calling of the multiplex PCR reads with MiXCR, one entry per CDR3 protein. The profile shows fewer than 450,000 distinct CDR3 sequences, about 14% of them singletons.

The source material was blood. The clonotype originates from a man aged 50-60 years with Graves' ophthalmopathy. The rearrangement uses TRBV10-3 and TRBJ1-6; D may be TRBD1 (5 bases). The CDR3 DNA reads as TGTGCCATCAGAGACCGGGGGACGAGGGATAATTCACCCCTCCACTTT. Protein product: CAIRDRGTRDNSPLHF.